This TCR beta chain was recorded in a study of shared clonotypes between healthy human individuals. Regarding the study as a whole: Compared with memory subsets, naive subsets generally had larger estimated richness. Clonotype sharing across a few donors was observed for roughly 5% of naive CD4 clonotypes.

CD45RO-negative, CCR7-selected cells formed the naive CD8 fraction, which excluded terminally differentiated effector memory CD45RA+ cells. Study processing details: Filtering differed because ImmunoSEQ produced junction-only sequences that carried no quality scores. TCRdb's copy holds only in-frame clones and misses some; the assay was immunoSEQ multiplex PCR. That table supplies the V and J calls and clone size; D and trimming were determined from the DNA. The sample holds around 2,000,000 clones, about 95% seen once. In the case of this clone: Its target is unknown.

What was sequenced was naive CD8+ T cells sorted from blood. The sequence was obtained from a man younger than 30 in good health.

This chain's CDR3 is CASSLGDPTRDTQYF. Here the CDR3 DNA reads TGTGCCAGCAGCTTGGGGGACCCCACCCGAGATACGCAGTATTTT. The chain employs TRBV5-6 and TRBJ2-3; D tentatively fits TRBD1 or TRBD2 (5 bases each). Per the germline V gene, CDR1 is SGHDT and CDR2 is YYEEEE. Trimming took 0 bases from V and 5 from J, leaving 13 bases between them. The CDR3 sequence is 15 residues long.